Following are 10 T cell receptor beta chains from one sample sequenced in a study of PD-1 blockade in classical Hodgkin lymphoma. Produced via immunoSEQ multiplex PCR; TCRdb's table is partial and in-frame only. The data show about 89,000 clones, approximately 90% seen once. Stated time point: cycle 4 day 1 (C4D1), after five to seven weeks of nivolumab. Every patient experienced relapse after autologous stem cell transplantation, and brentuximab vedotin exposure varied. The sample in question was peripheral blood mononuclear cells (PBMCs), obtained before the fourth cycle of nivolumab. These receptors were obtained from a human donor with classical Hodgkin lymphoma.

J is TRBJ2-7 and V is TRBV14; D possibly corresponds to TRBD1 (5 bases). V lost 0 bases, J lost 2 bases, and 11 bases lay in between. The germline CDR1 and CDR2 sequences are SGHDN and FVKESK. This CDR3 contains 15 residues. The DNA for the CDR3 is TGTGCCAGCAGCCAAGATCTCATCAGGGCCTACGAGCAGTACTTC. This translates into CASSQDLIRAYEQYF.

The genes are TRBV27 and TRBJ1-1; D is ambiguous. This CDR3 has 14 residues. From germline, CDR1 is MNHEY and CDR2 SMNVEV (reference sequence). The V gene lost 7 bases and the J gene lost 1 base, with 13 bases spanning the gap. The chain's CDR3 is CASTVYAGNTEAFF. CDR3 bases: TGTGCCAGCACTGTATACGCAGGGAACACTGAAGCTTTCTTT.

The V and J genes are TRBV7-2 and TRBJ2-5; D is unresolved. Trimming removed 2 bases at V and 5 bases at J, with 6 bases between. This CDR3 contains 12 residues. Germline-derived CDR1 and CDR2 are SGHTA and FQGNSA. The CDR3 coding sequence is TGTGCCAGCAGCTTATCCAGGGAGACCCAGTACTTC. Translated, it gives CASSLSRETQYF.

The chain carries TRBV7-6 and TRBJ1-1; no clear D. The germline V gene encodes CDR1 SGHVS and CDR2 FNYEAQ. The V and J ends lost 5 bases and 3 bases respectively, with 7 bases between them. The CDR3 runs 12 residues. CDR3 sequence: CASSDWYTEAFF. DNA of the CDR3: TGTGCCAGCAGCGATTGGTACACTGAAGCTTTCTTT.

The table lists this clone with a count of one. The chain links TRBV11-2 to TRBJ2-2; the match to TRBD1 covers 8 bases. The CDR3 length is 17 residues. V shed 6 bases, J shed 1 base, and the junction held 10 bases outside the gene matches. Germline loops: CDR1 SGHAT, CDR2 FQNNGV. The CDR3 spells CASSKTPGQGNTGELFF. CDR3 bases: TGTGCCAGCAGTAAAACCCCCGGACAGGGGAACACCGGGGAGCTGTTTTTT.

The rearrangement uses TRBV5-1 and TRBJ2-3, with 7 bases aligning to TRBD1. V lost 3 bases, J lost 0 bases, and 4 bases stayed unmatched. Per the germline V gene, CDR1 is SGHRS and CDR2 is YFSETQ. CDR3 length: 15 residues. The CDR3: CASSYQGESTDTQYF. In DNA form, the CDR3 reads TGCGCCAGCAGCTACCAGGGGGAAAGCACAGATACGCAGTATTTT.

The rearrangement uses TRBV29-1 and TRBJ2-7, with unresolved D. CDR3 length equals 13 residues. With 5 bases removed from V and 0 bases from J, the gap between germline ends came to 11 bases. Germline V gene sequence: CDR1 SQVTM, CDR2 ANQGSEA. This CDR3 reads CSVRQKSSYEQYF. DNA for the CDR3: TGCAGCGTTCGGCAAAAGAGCTCCTACGAGCAGTACTTC.

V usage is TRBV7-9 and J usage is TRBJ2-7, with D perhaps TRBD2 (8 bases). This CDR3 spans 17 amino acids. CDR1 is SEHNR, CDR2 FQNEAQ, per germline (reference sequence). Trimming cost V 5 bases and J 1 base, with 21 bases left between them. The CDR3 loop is CASSPGGYRGQSYEQYF. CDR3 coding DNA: TGTGCCAGCAGCCCGGGAGGGTACAGGGGTCAATCCTACGAGCAGTACTTC.

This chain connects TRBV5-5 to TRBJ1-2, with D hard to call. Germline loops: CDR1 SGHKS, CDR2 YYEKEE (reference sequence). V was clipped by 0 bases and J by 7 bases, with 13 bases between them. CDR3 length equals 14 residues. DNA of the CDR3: TGTGCCAGCAGCTTGGGGCAGCTTTGGGGTGGCTACACCTTC. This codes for CASSLGQLWGGYTF.

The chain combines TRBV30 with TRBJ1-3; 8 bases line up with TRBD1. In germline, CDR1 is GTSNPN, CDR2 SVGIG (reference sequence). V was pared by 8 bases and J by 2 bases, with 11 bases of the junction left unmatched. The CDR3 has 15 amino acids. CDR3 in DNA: TGTGCCCGCTCACGATACAGGGGGACTGGAAACACCATATATTTT. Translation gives CARSRYRGTGNTIYF.